These 8 T cell receptor beta chains originate from one sample sequenced in a study of shared clonotypes between healthy human individuals. The table came from immunoSEQ multiplex PCR; TCRdb's copy has only in-frame clones and leaves some out. The data show some 96,000 clones, approximately 44% seen once. Sequenced input: PBMCs. The receptors derive from a woman aged 40-49 years in good health. Some clones in this sample may be carry-over from other donors' samples.

This clone was seen ten or more times. J is TRBJ2-6 and V is TRBV7-3; no firm D call. Trimming left V 0 bases short and J 1 base short, with 7 bases between. The germline CDR1 and CDR2 sequences are SGHTA and FQGTGA. The CDR3 length is 16 residues. DNA for the CDR3: TGTGCCAGCAGCTTAACAGCTAGTTCTGGGGCCAACGTCCTGACTTTC. It yields the protein CASSLTASSGANVLTF.

The chain uses TRBV28 and TRBJ2-1, with 11 positions matching TRBD2. Germline trimming cut 2 bases from V and 14 bases from J; bases unmatched to any gene: 14. Germline lookup yields CDR1 MDHEN and CDR2 SYDVKM. The CDR3 has 16 amino acids. The CDR3 protein is CASSLSGRLAGGLEFF. In nucleotides, the CDR3 is TGTGCCAGCAGTTTAAGTGGTCGGCTAGCGGGGGGCTTGGAGTTCTTC.

The rearrangement links TRBV28 to TRBJ2-7; D ambiguous. Trimming removed 4 bases from V and 2 bases from J, with 18 bases in between. This CDR3 comprises 16 residues. Germline V lookup: CDR1 MDHEN, CDR2 SYDVKM. The CDR3 sequence is CASSSRWLVRPYEQYF. The CDR3 bases are TGTGCCAGCAGTTCCCGGTGGCTAGTGCGTCCCTACGAGCAGTACTTC.

Concerning this clone itself: Given a much more abundant clone one base away, this may be a read error. The rearrangement joins TRBV7-9 to TRBJ2-3; D call uncertain. This CDR3 spans 11 amino acids. The V and J ends lost 2 bases and 3 bases respectively, with 0 bases between them. Germline V gives CDR1 SEHNR, CDR2 FQNEAQ (reference sequence). The CDR3 spells CASSLTDTQYF. CDR3 nucleotides: TGTGCCAGCAGCTTAACAGATACGCAGTATTTT.

The rearrangement uses TRBV5-1 and TRBJ2-3, with D possibly called TRBD1 or TRBD2 (6 bases each). The V end was cut by 4 bases, the J end by 4 bases, with 19 bases between. In germline, CDR1 is SGHRS, CDR2 YFSETQ. CDR3 length: 16 residues. The CDR3 sequence is CASSGGGTSGADTQYF. Written as DNA, the CDR3 is TGCGCCAGCAGCGGGGGCGGGACGTCCGGGGCAGATACGCAGTATTTT.

In this sample, this clone turned up many times. The identical CDR3 is also encoded by other nucleotide sequences in the sample. The chain is built from TRBV29-1 and TRBJ2-4; D uncertain. Trimming shortened V by 4 bases and J by 6 bases, and 10 bases separated the two germline ends. From germline, CDR1 is SQVTM and CDR2 ANQGSEA. The CDR3 covers 12 residues. CDR3 in amino acids: CSVGGSSNIQYF. DNA for the CDR3: TGCAGCGTTGGAGGCAGTTCAAACATTCAGTACTTC. The variable domain in full, with the rest retrieved from reference TRBV29-1 and TRBJ2-4, is SAVISQKPSRDICQRGTSLTIQCQVDSQVTMMFWYRQQPGQSLTLIATANQGSEATYESGFVIDKFPISRPNLTFSTLTVSNMSPEDSSIYLCSVGGSSNIQYFGAGTRLSVL.

This clone was found once. CDR3 bases: TGTGCCAGCAGTGATCAGGGTATTAATCAGCCCCAGCATTTT. Translation gives CASSDQGINQPQHF. The rearrangement links TRBV2 to TRBJ1-5, with a weak D call TRBD1 (5 bases). Trimming took 3 bases from V and 4 from J, leaving 10 bases between them. The CDR3 runs to 14 residues. The germline V gene has CDR1 SNHLY and CDR2 FYNNEI.

This clone was found many times. This chain uses TRBV5-6 with TRBJ2-1; D remains unclear. The CDR3 totals 15 residues. Per germline, CDR1 SGHDT and CDR2 YYEEEE. Trimming shortened V by 1 base and J by 8 bases, and 16 bases separated the two germline ends. CDR3 residues: CASSLTRAQRHEQFF. CDR3 sequence (DNA): TGTGCCAGCAGCTTGACCCGGGCCCAACGCCATGAGCAGTTCTTC.